These 20 T cell receptor beta chains originate from one sample sequenced in a study of T cell responses to AZD1222 COVID-19 vaccine. Sequencing was performed with immunoSEQ multiplex PCR; in TCRdb, only in-frame clones are kept and a portion is missing. This table has 130,000 to 150,000 clones, more than 85% appearing once. The material sequenced was peripheral blood, taken after recovery from COVID-19. These receptor sequences come from an adult who had recovered from COVID-19.

The chain recombines TRBV27 with TRBJ2-2; 7 bases are a match to TRBD1. Per germline, CDR1 MNHEY and CDR2 SMNVEV (reference sequence). This CDR3 is built from 16 residues. The J segment lost 0 bases and the V segment lost 5 bases, leaving 6 bases of the junction unmatched. In DNA form, the CDR3 reads TGTGCCAGCAGTCCCAGGGACAGTCCGAACACCGGGGAGCTGTTTTTT. It translates to CASSPRDSPNTGELFF.

The V and J genes are TRBV29-1 and TRBJ2-1, with 8 bases identical to TRBD2. The ends lost 5 bases at V and 1 base at J; junction bases unmatched: 7. CDR1 and CDR2 (germline): SQVTM, ANQGSEA. The CDR3 is made up of 15 amino acids. The DNA for the CDR3 is TGCAGCGTTAGCGGGAGTAGTGATTCCTACAATGAGCAGTTCTTC. Amino acids: CSVSGSSDSYNEQFF.

J is TRBJ2-1 and V is TRBV7-9, with 7 bases that match TRBD1. The length of the CDR3 is 18 residues. Germline V CDR1 and CDR2: SEHNR, FQNEAQ (reference sequence). J lost 2 bases, V lost 1 base, and 11 bases had no gene match. CDR3 loop: CASSLGTGPSSAYNEQFF. As DNA, the CDR3 is TGTGCCAGCAGCTTAGGGACAGGCCCCTCTTCCGCCTACAATGAGCAGTTCTTC.

The chain carries TRBV2 and TRBJ1-3; D is unresolved. V was cut by 6 bases and J by 1 base, with 19 bases left in between. Germline values: CDR1 SNHLY, CDR2 FYNNEI. This CDR3 contains 17 residues. The CDR3 sequence is CASRNRTGSRSGNTIYF. CDR3 nucleotides: TGTGCCAGCAGAAATCGGACTGGGTCTAGATCTGGAAACACCATATATTTT. Full variable domain (remainder filled in from reference TRBV2 and TRBJ1-3): EPEVTQTPSHQVTQMGQEVILRCVPISNHLYFYWYRQILGQKVEFLVSFYNNEISEKSEIFDDQFSVERPDGSNFTLKIRSTKLEDSAMYFCASRNRTGSRSGNTIYFGEGSWLTVV.

The chain has TRBV13 and TRBJ2-1, with 13 bases that match TRBD2. Trimming removed 4 bases from V and 5 bases from J; junction bases left unmatched: 2. Germline V gene sequence: CDR1 PRHDT, CDR2 FYEKMQ (reference sequence). The CDR3 loop spans 15 amino acids. The CDR3 reads CASSSGLAGNNEQFF. As DNA, the CDR3 is TGTGCCAGCAGCTCGGGACTAGCGGGGAACAATGAGCAGTTCTTC.

The gene calls are TRBV5-1 and TRBJ1-2; D gene unclear. The germline V gene encodes CDR1 SGHRS and CDR2 YFSETQ. The CDR3 loop spans 15 amino acids. Between the trimmed V and J ends, which lost 0 bases and 4 bases, there was a span of 13 bases. The CDR3 sequence: CASSLGGDSSYGYTF. The CDR3, as DNA: TGCGCCAGCAGCTTGGGTGGTGACTCGAGCTATGGCTACACCTTC.

The rearrangement joins TRBV4-1 to TRBJ1-6; 10 bases match TRBD1. The V and J ends lost 4 bases and 10 bases, in that order; junction bases with no gene match: 10. This CDR3 contains 16 residues. CDR1 MGHRA and CDR2 YSYEKL come from the germline V gene. The CDR3 reads CASSPRTGGFQSPLHF. CDR3 nucleotide sequence: TGCGCCAGCAGCCCCCGGACAGGGGGATTTCAATCACCCCTCCACTTT.

A single count supports this clone. The chain is built from TRBV29-1 and TRBJ2-7, with unresolved D. Germline-derived CDR1 and CDR2 are SQVTM and ANQGSEA. V dropped 2 bases and J dropped 3 bases, with 5 bases sitting between them. This CDR3 comprises 11 residues. CDR3 sequence (DNA): TGCAGCGTTGAAAAGAGCTACGAGCAGTACTTC. Translation gives CSVEKSYEQYF.

J is TRBJ1-2 and V is TRBV27; D might be TRBD1 (5 bases). Germline CDR1 reads MNHEY; CDR2 reads SMNVEV (reference sequence). V shed 6 bases and J shed 8 bases, with 19 bases lying between them. The CDR3 runs to 14 residues. The CDR3 here is CASSIVGGRGGYTF. The DNA of the CDR3 is TGTGCCAGCAGCATAGTTGGGGGGAGAGGAGGCTACACCTTC.

This clone is a singleton in its sample. The chain carries TRBV27 and TRBJ2-5; 10 bases align to TRBD2. Germline CDR1 is MNHEY and CDR2 is SMNVEV (reference sequence). Germline trimming cut 0 bases from V and 7 bases from J; bases unmatched to any gene: 8. The CDR3 length is 16 residues. CDR3 loop: CASSLSLAGDLGTQYF. The DNA of the CDR3 is TGTGCCAGCAGTTTATCCCTAGCGGGAGACTTGGGGACCCAGTACTTC.

CDR3 in amino acids: CASSTRPGRSTQYEQYF. CDR3 in DNA: TGTGCCAGTAGTACCCGGCCGGGCAGGAGTACTCAATACGAGCAGTACTTC. The chain carries TRBV19 and TRBJ2-7; D call uncertain. Trimming took 4 bases from V and 4 from J, leaving 23 bases between them. The CDR3 is 17 amino acids. Per the germline V gene, CDR1 is LNHDA and CDR2 is SQIVND (reference sequence).

The chain carries TRBV11-3 and TRBJ2-3; the D gene is possibly TRBD1 (6 bases). V was clipped by 0 bases and J by 0 bases, with 7 bases between them. CDR3 length: 15 amino acids. Germline V gene data show CDR1 as SGHNT and CDR2 as YENEEA. Written as DNA, the CDR3 is TGTGCCAGCAGCTTAGATGGACAGAGCACAGATACGCAGTATTTT. It yields the protein CASSLDGQSTDTQYF. Full variable domain (missing parts from reference TRBV11-3 and TRBJ2-3): EAGVVQSPRYKIIEKKQPVAFWCNPISGHNTLYWYLQNLGQGPELLIRYENEEAVDDSQLPKDRFSAERLKGVDSTLKIQPAELGDSAVYLCASSLDGQSTDTQYFGPGTRLTVL.

Here the CDR3 reads CASSLGQGAGETQYF. The CDR3 DNA reads as TGCGCCAGCAGCTTGGGACAGGGGGCTGGGGAGACCCAGTACTTC. The chain combines TRBV5-1 with TRBJ2-5; 10 nucleotides agree with TRBD1. This CDR3 region has 15 residues. Germline CDR1 and CDR2: SGHRS and YFSETQ. With 0 bases clipped from V and 5 bases from J, the junction kept 4 bases outside the gene matches.

This chain uses TRBV4-1 with TRBJ2-2; D perhaps matches TRBD2 (5 bases). This CDR3 is 15 amino acids long. V shed 5 bases and J shed 0 bases, with 10 bases lying between them. Germline V lookup: CDR1 MGHRA, CDR2 YSYEKL. DNA of the CDR3: TGCGCCAGCAGCGGCGGGCGTCCGAACACCGGGGAGCTGTTTTTT. This sequence encodes CASSGGRPNTGELFF.

V usage is TRBV5-5 and J usage is TRBJ2-5; no clear D. The length of the CDR3 is 15 residues. The V end was cut by 2 bases, the J end by 4 bases, with 15 bases between. CDR1 is SGHKS and CDR2 is YYEKEE in the germline V gene (reference sequence). In nucleotides, the CDR3 is TGTGCCAGCAGCTTAACCGGGCCGCCTAGAGAGACCCAGTACTTC. Translation gives CASSLTGPPRETQYF.

The count of this clone is one. The rearrangement links TRBV5-5 to TRBJ2-7, with TRBD1 matching over 10 bases. The CDR3 consists of 14 residues. CDR1 is SGHKS, CDR2 YYEKEE, per germline (reference sequence). Trimming took 4 bases from V and 5 from J; bases not matched to a gene: 6. CDR3 region: CASSTDRGPHEQYF. DNA for the CDR3: TGTGCCAGCAGCACTGACAGGGGGCCCCACGAGCAGTACTTC. The whole variable domain, filled in from reference TRBV5-5 and TRBJ2-7, reads DAGVTQSPTHLIKTRGQQVTLRCSPISGHKSVSWYQQVLGQGPQFIFQYYEKEERGRGNFPDRFSARQFPNYSSELNVNALLLGDSALYLCASSTDRGPHEQYFGPGTRLTVT.

The genes are TRBV27 and TRBJ1-1, with D unclear. This CDR3 contains 16 residues. V was shortened by 6 bases and J by 0 bases, with 17 bases between the two germline ends. CDR1 is MNHEY, CDR2 SMNVEV, per germline (reference sequence). DNA of the CDR3: TGTGCCAGCAGCCAAGACGGGATTGGAATGAACACTGAAGCTTTCTTT. This translates into CASSQDGIGMNTEAFF.

J is TRBJ2-7 and V is TRBV7-8; 7 bases line up with TRBD1. The CDR3 runs to 13 residues. V lost 5 bases to trimming and J lost 2 bases; unmatched junction nucleotides: 3. Germline V gene data show CDR1 as SGHVS and CDR2 as FQNEAQ. This chain's CDR3 is CASSAGTAYEQYF. The CDR3, as DNA: TGTGCCAGCAGCGCCGGGACAGCCTACGAGCAGTACTTC.

This chain uses TRBV5-1 with TRBJ2-1, with 11 bases identical to TRBD2. The germline gives CDR1 SGHRS, CDR2 YFSETQ. V lost 0 bases, J lost 4 bases, and 3 bases stayed unmatched. The CDR3 consists of 16 residues. This chain's CDR3 is CASSLGGTSGYNEQFF. DNA of the CDR3: TGCGCCAGCAGCTTGGGGGGGACTAGCGGATACAATGAGCAGTTCTTC.

The V call is TRBV6-2 or TRBV6-3, the J call TRBJ2-1, with TRBD2 matching 10 bases. Per the germline V gene, CDR1 is MNHEY and CDR2 is SVGEGT. With 4 bases clipped from V and 12 bases from J, the junction kept 9 bases outside the gene matches. The CDR3 loop spans 14 amino acids. Here the CDR3 reads CASSLVAGGRVQFF. The CDR3 coding sequence is TGTGCCAGCAGTTTGGTAGCGGGAGGCCGTGTGCAGTTCTTC.